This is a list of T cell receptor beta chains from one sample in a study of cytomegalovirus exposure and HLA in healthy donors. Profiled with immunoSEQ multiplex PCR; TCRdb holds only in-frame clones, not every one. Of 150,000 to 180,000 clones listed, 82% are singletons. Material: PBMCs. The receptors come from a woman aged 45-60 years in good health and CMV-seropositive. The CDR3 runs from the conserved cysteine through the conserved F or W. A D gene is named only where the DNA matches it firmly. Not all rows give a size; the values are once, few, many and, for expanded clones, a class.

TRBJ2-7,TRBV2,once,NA,CASSDMRASLLDHEQYF,TGTGCCAGCAGTGATATGAGGGCTAGCTTATTGGATCACGAGCAGTACTTC
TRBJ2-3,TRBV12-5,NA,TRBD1,CASGLVLPGQGTDTQYF,TGTGCTAGTGGTTTGGTGCTTCCGGGACAGGGGACAGATACGCAGTATTTT
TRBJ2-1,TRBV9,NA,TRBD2,CASSLGTSGLNEQFF,TGTGCCAGCAGCCTCGGGACTAGCGGTCTCAATGAGCAGTTCTTC
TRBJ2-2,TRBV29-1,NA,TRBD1,CSVYIPGQGATGELFF,TGCAGCGTTTACATTCCGGGACAGGGTGCCACCGGGGAGCTGTTTTTT
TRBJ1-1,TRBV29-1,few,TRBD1,CSVGQGATEAFF,TGCAGCGTGGGACAGGGGGCCACTGAAGCTTTCTTT
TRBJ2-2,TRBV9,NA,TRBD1,CASSVGSRGRKTGELFF,TGTGCCAGCAGCGTAGGTTCCAGGGGGCGAAAAACCGGGGAGCTGTTTTTT
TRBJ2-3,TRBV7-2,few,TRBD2,CASSLLAGGKDTQYF,TGTGCCAGCAGCTTACTAGCGGGGGGGAAAGATACGCAGTATTTT
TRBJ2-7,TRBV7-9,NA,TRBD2,CASSRSGGPSSYEQYF,TGTGCCAGCAGCCGGAGCGGGGGGCCCAGCTCCTACGAGCAGTACTTC
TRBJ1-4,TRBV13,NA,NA,CASSFGGAGGNEKLFF,TGTGCCAGCAGCTTCGGAGGGGCGGGGGGGAATGAAAAACTGTTTTTT
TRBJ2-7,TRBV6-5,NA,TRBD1,CASSYSRQGGYEQYF,TGTGCCAGCAGTTACTCGAGACAGGGGGGCTACGAGCAGTACTTC
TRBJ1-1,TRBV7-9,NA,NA,CASSPPSNTEAFF,TGTGCCAGCAGCCCCCCCTCGAACACTGAAGCTTTCTTT
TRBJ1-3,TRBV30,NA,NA,CAWSSGTISGNTIYF,TGTGCCTGGAGTAGCGGGACGATCTCTGGAAACACCATATATTTT
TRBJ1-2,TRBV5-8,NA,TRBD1,CASSLGGETGMKGYTF,TGTGCCAGCAGCTTGGGAGGGGAGACAGGGATGAAGGGCTACACCTTC
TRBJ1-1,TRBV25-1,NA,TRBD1,CASSDPTGVIF,TGTGCCAGCAGTGATCCGACAGGGGTTATCTTT
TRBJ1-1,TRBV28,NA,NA,CASSRSLYTEAFF,TGTGCCAGCAGTCGGAGCCTGTACACTGAAGCTTTCTTT
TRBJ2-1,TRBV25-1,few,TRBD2,CASSDSGGSYNEQFF,TGTGCCAGCAGTGATAGCGGGGGCTCCTACAATGAGCAGTTCTTC
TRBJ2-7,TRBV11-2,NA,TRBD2,CASSFGTSGYEQYF,TGTGCCAGCAGCTTCGGGACTAGCGGCTACGAGCAGTACTTC
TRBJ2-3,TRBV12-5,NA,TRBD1,CASGPGQGSVDTQYF,TGTGCTAGTGGCCCGGGACAGGGGTCCGTGGATACGCAGTATTTT
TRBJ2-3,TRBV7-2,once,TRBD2,CASSLNSRGAKSTDTQYF,TGTGCCAGCAGCTTAAACTCGCGGGGGGCGAAGAGCACAGATACGCAGTATTTT
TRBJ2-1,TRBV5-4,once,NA,CASSLDAGDEQFF,TGTGCCAGCAGCTTGGACGCCGGGGATGAGCAGTTCTTC
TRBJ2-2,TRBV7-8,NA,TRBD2,CASSSSGSSGELFF,TGTGCCAGCAGCTCTAGCGGGAGCTCCGGGGAGCTGTTTTTT
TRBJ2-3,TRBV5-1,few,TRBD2,CASSVWTRKDTQYF,TGCGCCAGCAGCGTATGGACTAGAAAAGATACGCAGTATTTT
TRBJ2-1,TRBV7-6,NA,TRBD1,CASSLAGGTYNEQFF,TGTGCCAGCAGCTTAGCAGGGGGCACCTACAATGAGCAGTTCTTC
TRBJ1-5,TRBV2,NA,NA,CASSGSGDQPQHF,TGTGCCAGCAGTGGGTCGGGGGATCAGCCCCAGCATTTT
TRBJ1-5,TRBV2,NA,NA,CASRDPTELNQPQHF,TGTGCCAGCAGAGACCCGACAGAGCTCAATCAGCCCCAGCATTTT
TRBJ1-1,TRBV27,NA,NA,CASSPRGNTEAFF,TGTGCCAGCAGCCCTCGAGGGAACACTGAAGCTTTCTTT
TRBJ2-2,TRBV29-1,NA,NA,CSVGASPDTGELFF,TGCAGCGTTGGGGCCTCCCCGGACACCGGGGAGCTGTTTTTT
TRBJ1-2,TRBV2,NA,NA,CASSEGGDNYTF,TGTGCCAGCAGTGAGGGGGGGGATAACTACACCTTC
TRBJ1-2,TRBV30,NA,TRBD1,CAWSNPGTGFGYTF,TGTGCCTGGAGTAATCCCGGGACAGGGTTTGGCTACACCTTC
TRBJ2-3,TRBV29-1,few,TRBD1,CSVDPLGQGATDTQYF,TGCAGCGTTGACCCCCTTGGACAGGGGGCTACAGATACGCAGTATTTT
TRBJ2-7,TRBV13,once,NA,CASSGAGSYEQYF,TGTGCCAGCAGCGGAGCTGGGTCCTACGAGCAGTACTTC
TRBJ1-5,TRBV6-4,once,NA,CASTGTPSNQPQHF,TGTGCCAGTACAGGGACCCCTAGCAATCAGCCCCAGCATTTT